Listed below are T cell receptor beta chains from one sample, sequenced in a study of T-cell reconstitution after alpha-beta-depleted transplantation in children. TCRdb reprocessed the PCR reads via MiXCR and lists one record per CDR3 protein. The table has around 420,000 distinct CDR3 sequences, around 15% seen once; the top ten hold over 25%. The specimen comprised PBMCs, mostly from graft donor cells, sampled 360 days after TCRalphabeta/CD19-depleted stem cell transplant. These receptors came from a boy in the first two years of life who had a stem cell transplant for Wiskott-Aldrich syndrome, so the T cells may come from the graft donor. Both conserved end residues are part of each CDR3. The D gene is left open where the match is weak. Clone size, where shown, is once, few, many, or a class for clones that have expanded.

TGTGCCAGCACCCGAAAAAGTTATTACGAGCAGTACTTC	CASTRKSYYEQYF	TRBV2	TRBJ2-7	-	13	-
TGCGCCAGTGAGTCGGGGGGTAACACTGAAGCTTTCTTT	CASESGGNTEAFF	TRBV10-2	TRBJ1-1	-	13	few
TGCGCCAGCAGCTCCGGGACTAGCGGCAGCCGAAATGAGCAGTTCTTC	CASSSGTSGSRNEQFF	TRBV5-1	TRBJ2-1	TRBD2	16	few
TGCAGTGCTAGAGTACCCCCCCGGCCGGCTTTCTTT	CSARVPPRPAFF	TRBV20-1	TRBJ1-1	-	12	-
TGCAGCGTCTGGGTCGGGAGGGCCGGTGAGGCCAACGTCCTGACTTTC	CSVWVGRAGEANVLTF	TRBV29-1	TRBJ2-6	TRBD2	16	few
TGTGCCAGCAGTGTCCAGGGGGCAAATAATTCACCCCTCCACTTT	CASSVQGANNSPLHF	TRBV6-1	TRBJ1-6	TRBD1	15	few
TGCGCCAGCAGCCTCGGACAGGGACTGAACACTGAAGCTTTCTTT	CASSLGQGLNTEAFF	TRBV4-1	TRBJ1-1	TRBD1	15	few
TGTGCCAGCAGCTTGGCCGGGTATAAAGAGACCCAGTACTTC	CASSLAGYKETQYF	TRBV5-6	TRBJ2-5	-	14	few
TGTGCCAGCAGTTACTCGATTGGCCCCTTTAAGCGGGGGGACACAGATACGCAGTATTTT	CASSYSIGPFKRGDTDTQYF	TRBV6-2/TRBV6-3	TRBJ2-3	TRBD2	20	few
TGCGCCAGCAGTAGCGGGAGGAAGGACGAGCAGTACTTC	CASSSGRKDEQYF	TRBV5-1	TRBJ2-7	TRBD2	13	-
TGCAGCGTCGCTAGAGGACAATTCGACGAGCAGTACTTC	CSVARGQFDEQYF	TRBV29-1	TRBJ2-7	-	13	-
TGTGCCAGCACCTATACCGGGACTAGCGGCTACGAGCAGTACTTC	CASTYTGTSGYEQYF	TRBV12-3/TRBV12-4	TRBJ2-7	TRBD2	15	-
TGTGCCAGCAGCCAAAAGCGGGGGTTTGGGACAGATACGCAGTATTTT	CASSQKRGFGTDTQYF	TRBV3-1	TRBJ2-3	TRBD2	16	-
TGTGCCATCAGTGCGGACAGTACCACTGGAAACACCATATATTTT	CAISADSTTGNTIYF	TRBV10-3	TRBJ1-3	-	15	-
TGTGCCAGCAGTCCCAGCGGGGGGGCTTGTGAGCAGTTCTTC	CASSPSGGACEQFF	TRBV28	TRBJ2-1	TRBD2	14	few
TGCAGCGACCTGGGGGGCGAAGGAGCTCAAGAGACCCAGTACTTC	CSDLGGEGAQETQYF	TRBV29-1	TRBJ2-5	-	15	-
TGTGCCAGCAGTGCGGGACTAGCTCAGTCCTACAATGAGCAGTTCTTC	CASSAGLAQSYNEQFF	TRBV27	TRBJ2-1	TRBD2	16	-
TGCGCCAGCAGCTTGGGAAGGACAGGGAGGGACATTCAGTACTTC	CASSLGRTGRDIQYF	TRBV5-1	TRBJ2-4	-	15	few
TGTGCCAGCAGTGAATCGGACGGATCTTATGGCTACACCTTC	CASSESDGSYGYTF	TRBV2	TRBJ1-2	-	14	few
TGTGCCAGCAGTTTGTACACCGCAGATACGCAGTATTTT	CASSLYTADTQYF	TRBV12-3/TRBV12-4	TRBJ2-3	-	13	-
TGTGCCAGCAGCTTAATGGGTTCAAGCCGTGAAGCTTTCTTT	CASSLMGSSREAFF	TRBV7-9	TRBJ1-1	-	14	few
TGTGCCAGCAGCCCTAGGGGGCGCGGCAAAACCATTCAGTACTTC	CASSPRGRGKTIQYF	TRBV12-3/TRBV12-4	TRBJ2-4	TRBD1	15	-